The entry below describes one T cell receptor (beta chain). This sample was taken from a study of blood T cell repertoires in COVID-19. For the study at large: The study drew acute and convalescent COVID-19 samples from the United States, Italy and Spain.

As handled by the study authors: Amplification from reference gene primers served as the basis for estimated nucleated cell counts. This table comes from immunoSEQ multiplex PCR, and its TCRdb copy is limited to in-frame clones, with some not included. V and J calls and clone size are copied from that table; D and trimming were computed from the DNA. Of about 92,000 clones in the sample, over 60% were seen once. The CDR3 is 14 amino acids. After removal of 4 bases from V and 7 bases from J, the junction contained 7 bases not matched to a gene. Per the germline V gene, CDR1 is SGDLS and CDR2 is YYNGEE.

The receptor was derived from a man in his fifties or sixties who had recovered from COVID-19. Sequencing input: peripheral blood. The chain carries TRBV9 and TRBJ2-1; 8 bases agree with TRBD1. The CDR3 bases are TGTGCCAGCAGCCAGGGACAGGTGGGGAATGAGCAGTTCTTC. Translated, it gives CASSQGQVGNEQFF.